The 22 T cell receptor beta chains below come from one sample, sequenced in a study of long-term antiretroviral therapy in people with HIV. The immunoSEQ assay was v3.0, run at survey level. The method was immunoSEQ multiplex PCR; TCRdb's version includes in-frame clones alone and lacks a portion of them. The sample contains roughly 15,000 clones, roughly 80% of which appear only once. The material was unsorted PBMCs, obtained 3.2 years before starting antiretroviral therapy. These TCRs come from a man aged 35 to 55 with HIV.

This clone was seen a few times. The chain joins TRBV11-2 to TRBJ2-7; the D is unclear. Trimming took off 4 bases at V and 5 bases at J, with 9 bases between the two ends. Germline CDR1 SGHAT, CDR2 FQNNGV. The CDR3 is 12 residues long. The CDR3 reads CASSSIIDEQYF. CDR3 in DNA: TGTGCCAGCAGCTCAATCATCGACGAGCAGTACTTC.

The chain couples TRBV19 to TRBJ2-1; 7 bases line up with TRBD2. This CDR3 has 16 residues. The V gene's germline CDR1 is LNHDA and CDR2 SQIVND (reference sequence). The trim removed 6 bases at V and 0 bases at J, leaving 8 bases unmatched. In DNA form, the CDR3 reads TGTGCCAGTAGAAAAGCGGGGTCGAGCTCCTACAATGAGCAGTTCTTC. Protein: CASRKAGSSSYNEQFF.

This chain connects TRBV5-1 to TRBJ1-1; D call uncertain. Germline V gene lookup returns CDR1 SGHRS and CDR2 YFSETQ. This CDR3 has 13 amino acids. V dropped 0 bases and J dropped 4 bases, with 7 bases sitting between them. Here the CDR3 reads CASSLAEGTEAFF. In DNA form, the CDR3 reads TGCGCCAGCAGCTTGGCGGAGGGCACTGAAGCTTTCTTT.

This clone was picked up one time. The chain joins TRBV20-1 to TRBJ2-7; TRBD2 aligns across 7 bases. The CDR3 covers 11 residues. Per germline, CDR1 DFQATT and CDR2 SNEGSKA (reference sequence). V dropped 6 bases and J dropped 6; count of bases not matched to a gene: 5. The CDR3 reads CSAGGSSEQYF. The CDR3 DNA reads as TGCAGTGCGGGGGGGTCTAGCGAGCAGTACTTC.

This chain uses TRBV5-8 with TRBJ1-5; D might be TRBD1 (5 bases). The V and J ends lost 5 bases and 4 bases respectively, with 13 bases between them. Germline V CDR1 and CDR2: SGHTS, YDEGEE. This CDR3 region has 14 residues. CDR3 region: CASRATDGNQPQHF. The DNA for the CDR3 is TGTGCCAGCAGGGCGACAGATGGGAATCAGCCCCAGCATTTT.

The J gene is TRBJ2-1, the V gene TRBV30; D gene ambiguous. The V end lost 0 bases, the J end lost 4 bases, and 19 bases lay between the germline ends. Germline CDR1 reads GTSNPN; CDR2 reads SVGIG (reference sequence). CDR3 length: 17 amino acids. The CDR3 here is CAWSVGPSTEVYNEQFF. The DNA for the CDR3 is TGTGCCTGGAGTGTAGGCCCATCCACCGAGGTTTACAATGAGCAGTTCTTC.

The chain uses TRBV5-6 and TRBJ1-6; D may be TRBD1 (5 bases). V lost 0 bases to trimming and J lost 0 bases, with 13 bases between them. The CDR3 runs 18 residues. Germline CDR1 SGHDT, CDR2 YYEEEE. In DNA form, the CDR3 reads TGTGCCAGCAGCTTGGGTAAGCACAGGAGCTCCTATAATTCACCCCTCCACTTT. Translated: CASSLGKHRSSYNSPLHF.

CDR3 residues: CASSLASGLTQGEKLFF. The CDR3 DNA reads TGTGCCAGCAGCTTGGCCTCAGGACTGACTCAGGGTGAAAAACTGTTTTTT. The V and J genes are TRBV5-5 and TRBJ1-4; perhaps TRBD1 as D (5 bases). The CDR3 covers 17 residues. CDR1 and CDR2 from the germline V gene are SGHKS and YYEKEE (reference sequence). The V gene lost 0 bases and the J gene lost 7 bases, with 19 bases spanning the gap.

The V call is TRBV5-5, the J call TRBJ1-2, with D unclear. Germline assignment: CDR1 SGHKS and CDR2 YYEKEE (reference sequence). V was shortened by 5 bases and J by 4 bases, with 18 bases between the two germline ends. The CDR3 consists of 15 residues. DNA for the CDR3: TGTGCCAGCAGGCAAGACCCTAGTTCCTCCTATGGCTACACCTTC. Translated: CASRQDPSSSYGYTF.

J is TRBJ1-1 and V is TRBV15, with a possible D match to TRBD1 (5 bases). Germline V lookup: CDR1 LNHNV, CDR2 YYDKDF (reference sequence). The CDR3 runs 17 residues. Between the trimmed V and J ends, which lost 1 base and 3 bases, there was a span of 18 bases. For the CDR3, the DNA is TGTGCCACCAGCAGAGTAGACAGTCCAGACGGGGACACTGAAGCTTTCTTT. Its protein product is CATSRVDSPDGDTEAFF. Using reference TRBV15 and TRBJ1-1 for the parts outside the CDR3, the full variable domain is DAMVIQNPRYQVTQFGKPVTLSCSQTLNHNVMYWYQQKSSQAPKLLFHYYDKDFNNEADTPDNFQSRRPNTSFCFLDIRSPGLGDTAMYLCATSRVDSPDGDTEAFFGQGTRLTVV.

This clone qualifies as medium-sized. V is TRBV13 and J is TRBJ2-7; 7 bases are shared with TRBD1. The length of the CDR3 is 15 residues. Looked up from germline, CDR1 is PRHDT and CDR2 is FYEKMQ (reference sequence). The V gene end was trimmed by 6 bases and the J gene end by 0 bases; junction bases not matched to a gene: 8. CDR3: CASSMGQLSSYEQYF. The CDR3 region has the DNA TGTGCCAGCAGTATGGGACAGCTTAGCTCCTACGAGCAGTACTTC. The variable domain in full, with the rest retrieved from reference TRBV13 and TRBJ2-7, is AAGVIQSPRHLIKEKRETATLKCYPIPRHDTVYWYQQGPGQDPQFLISFYEKMQSDKGSIPDRFSAQQFSDYHSELNMSSLELGDSALYFCASSMGQLSSYEQYFGPGTRLTVT.

This clone occurred once. The chain combines TRBV30 with TRBJ1-2, with a possible D match to TRBD1 (5 bases). Germline V gene sequence: CDR1 GTSNPN, CDR2 SVGIG (reference sequence). The CDR3 covers 13 residues. The germline V and J ends were trimmed by 2 bases and 3 bases, with 10 bases remaining between them. The CDR3 is CAWSPGTDYGYTF. CDR3 DNA: TGTGCCTGGAGTCCAGGGACCGACTATGGCTACACCTTC.

The V call is TRBV4-1, the J call TRBJ2-3, with TRBD1 identical over 9 bases. J was trimmed by 4 bases and V by 2 bases; bases with no gene match: 7. CDR1 MGHRA and CDR2 YSYEKL come from the germline V gene. The CDR3 length is 16 residues. CDR3 nucleotide sequence: TGCGCCAGCAGCCAACTACAGGGGGCTCCAGCAGATACGCAGTATTTT. Translation: CASSQLQGAPADTQYF.

In this sample, this clone is medium-sized (0.01 to 0.1%). Other DNA sequences of this sample code for an identical CDR3. The chain combines TRBV9 with TRBJ2-7; 8 bases match TRBD1. This CDR3 is 15 amino acids long. Germline assignment: CDR1 SGDLS and CDR2 YYNGEE. V trimming: 3 bases; J trimming: 0 bases; junction bases outside the gene matches: 5. CDR3 in amino acids: CASSAGQGSSYEQYF. CDR3 DNA sequence: TGTGCCAGCAGCGCCGGACAGGGAAGCTCCTACGAGCAGTACTTC. The entire variable domain, with the rest obtained from reference TRBV9 and TRBJ2-7, is as follows: DSGVTQTPKHLITATGQRVTLRCSPRSGDLSVYWYQQSLDQGLQFLIQYYNGEERAKGNILERFSAQQFPDLHSELNLSSLELGDSALYFCASSAGQGSSYEQYFGPGTRLTVT.

The chain joins TRBV7-3 to TRBJ2-1; 7 bases are a match to TRBD2. The V and J ends lost 1 base and 0 bases, in that order; junction bases with no gene match: 3. The CDR3 covers 16 residues. Germline V gene sequence: CDR1 SGHTA, CDR2 FQGTGA. CDR3 region: CASSLRAGTSYNEQFF. CDR3 in DNA: TGTGCCAGCAGCTTAAGAGCGGGAACCTCCTACAATGAGCAGTTCTTC.

V and J are TRBV10-3 and TRBJ2-2; 10 nucleotides match TRBD2. V dropped 3 bases and J dropped 7; count of bases not matched to a gene: 8. CDR3 length equals 16 residues. Germline loops: CDR1 ENHRY, CDR2 SYGVKD. The CDR3 spells CAISEVASGSVGELFF. The CDR3 bases are TGTGCCATCAGTGAAGTGGCTAGCGGGAGTGTCGGGGAGCTGTTTTTT.

This clone appeared a single time. V gene TRBV5-8 combines with J gene TRBJ2-1, with 11 bases fitting TRBD1. The CDR3 covers 14 residues. The germline V gene has CDR1 SGHTS and CDR2 YDEGEE. Losses at the gene ends were 4 bases for V and 10 bases for J; bases not matched to a gene: 7. CDR3 in amino acids: CASSRTGGAAEQFF. In DNA, the CDR3 is TGTGCCAGCAGCCGGACAGGGGGCGCGGCCGAGCAGTTCTTC. Full variable domain (missing parts from reference TRBV5-8 and TRBJ2-1): EAGVTQSPTHLIKTRGQQATLRCSPISGHTSVYWYQQALGLGLQFLLWYDEGEERNRGNFPPRFSGRQFPNYSSELNVNALELEDSALYLCASSRTGGAAEQFFGPGTRLTVL.

The rearrangement links TRBV6-5 to TRBJ1-2; TRBD1 is a possible D gene (5 bases). The V end lost 8 bases, the J end lost 3 bases, and 7 bases lay between the germline ends. This CDR3 is 11 amino acids long. Per germline, CDR1 MNHEY and CDR2 SVGAGI. CDR3 sequence (DNA): TGTGCCAGCGGGACCTACTATGGCTACACCTTC. It yields the protein CASGTYYGYTF.

This clone was seen only a few times. The chain joins TRBV10-1 to TRBJ1-1; the D is unclear. CDR3 size: 15 residues. Germline assignment: CDR1 WNHNN and CDR2 SYGVQD (reference sequence). The V end lost 0 bases, the J end lost 0 bases, and 8 bases lay between the germline ends. In nucleotides, the CDR3 is TGCGCCAGCAGTGAGTCTCAGGCTATGAACACTGAAGCTTTCTTT. Protein sequence: CASSESQAMNTEAFF.

This rearrangement joins TRBV6-1 to TRBJ1-2; D not resolved. Germline V gene data show CDR1 as MNHNS and CDR2 as SASEGT. Trimming took 2 bases from V and 6 from J, leaving 10 bases between them. The length of the CDR3 is 13 residues. In DNA form, the CDR3 reads TGTGCCAGCAGTGAACATACGGTCAATGGCTACACCTTC. Its translation: CASSEHTVNGYTF.

The chain recombines TRBV5-1 with TRBJ2-3; 8 bases align to TRBD2. The CDR3 has 16 residues. Germline V gene data show CDR1 as SGHRS and CDR2 as YFSETQ. Trimming at V came to 4 bases and at J to 0 bases, leaving 7 bases not matched to a gene. CDR3 nucleotide sequence: TGCGCCAGCAGCCCCGGACTAGCCGCTAGCACAGATACGCAGTATTTT. Translated, it gives CASSPGLAASTDTQYF.

This clone has only one observation. The CDR3 loop reads CASSLGRLSGNTIYF. As DNA, the CDR3 is TGTGCCAGCAGCTTGGGGCGGCTCTCTGGAAACACCATATATTTT. The rearrangement links TRBV5-4 to TRBJ1-3, with D uncertain. The CDR3 spans 15 residues. Per the germline V gene, CDR1 is SGHNT and CDR2 is YYREEE (reference sequence). V shed 0 bases and J shed 0 bases, with 7 bases lying between them.